This TCR beta chain stems from a study of PD-1 blockade in classical Hodgkin lymphoma. Trimming pared 6 bases from V and 1 base from J, leaving 16 bases between. CDR3 length equals 15 residues. CDR1 and CDR2 from the germline V gene are SGHKS and YYEKEE (reference sequence). Details on this clone: No antigen is known for it.

Generated by immunoSEQ multiplex PCR, the TCRdb table keeps only in-frame clones and is missing some. The table shows 90,000 to 140,000 clones, with roughly nine tenths occurring only once. Study observations and caveats: Patients who responded completely had about the same baseline diversity as newly diagnosed patients. Researchers reported that CD4+ TCR diversity, though not CD8+, rose significantly by C4D1.

The time point denotes: cycle 4 day 1 (C4D1), after around six weeks of nivolumab. Brentuximab vedotin exposure varied, and every patient relapsed after autologous stem cell transplantation. V gene TRBV5-5 combines with J gene TRBJ2-5; either TRBD1 or TRBD2 may fit D (5 bases each). This specimen consisted of peripheral blood mononuclear cells (PBMCs), obtained before the fourth cycle of nivolumab. The clonotype comes from a human donor with classical Hodgkin lymphoma. The CDR3 bases are TGTGCCAGCATCCTTGAGGGGCTGTTCCAAGAGACCCAGTACTTC. The encoded protein is CASILEGLFQETQYF.